This entry lists 20 T cell receptor beta chains sequenced from one sample in a study of response to subunit inactivated influenza vaccine. In TCRdb, the RT-PCR reads were re-called with MiXCR into one record per CDR3 protein. The sample contains hundreds of thousands of distinct CDR3 sequences, 15% to 17% of which appear only once. Specimen: PBMCs from blood, collected 11 to 12 days after vaccination. These receptors all stem from a man between 50 and 59 years old who received an inactivated influenza vaccine.

There are a few counts of this clonotype. The chain combines TRBV18 with TRBJ2-5; TRBD1 aligns across 10 bases. The length of the CDR3 is 17 residues. With 3 bases clipped from V and 5 bases from J, the junction kept 12 bases outside the gene matches. CDR1 and CDR2 (germline): KGHSH, LQKENI. DNA of the CDR3: TGTGCCAGCTCACCCGTGACAGGGGGCCCCCCAATGGAGACCCAGTACTTC. This translates into CASSPVTGGPPMETQYF.

The chain employs TRBV2 and TRBJ2-5; weak D call: TRBD1 (5 bases). Germline lookup yields CDR1 SNHLY and CDR2 FYNNEI. V lost 7 bases and J 2 bases, leaving 14 bases between the germline ends. The CDR3 is 14 residues long. CDR3 nucleotides: TGTGCCAGCAAGGCAACCGGACAACAAGAGACCCAGTACTTC. This codes for CASKATGQQETQYF.

The chain links TRBV7-2 to TRBJ2-3, with D tentatively TRBD1 (5 bases). Trimming took off 4 bases at V and 2 bases at J, with 13 bases between the two ends. The CDR3 length is 15 residues. Germline lookup yields CDR1 SGHTA and CDR2 FQGNSA. The DNA of the CDR3 is TGTGCCAGCAGCTCCCTGGGGCATTACACAGATACGCAGTATTTT. Encoded protein: CASSSLGHYTDTQYF.

The CDR3 bases are TGTGCCACCAGTGATTTGTTCAGGGGGCCGACGAACACCGGGGAGCTGTTTTTT. Its translation is CATSDLFRGPTNTGELFF. The rearrangement joins TRBV24-1 to TRBJ2-2, with 8 bases matching TRBD1. Losses at the gene ends were 0 bases for V and 0 bases for J; bases not matched to a gene: 5. CDR3 length equals 18 residues. CDR1 and CDR2 (germline): KGHDR, SFDVKD.

J is TRBJ2-5 and V is TRBV6-2 or TRBV6-3; 11 nucleotides agree with TRBD2. The V and J ends lost 5 bases and 5 bases, in that order; junction bases with no gene match: 10. This CDR3 comprises 16 residues. Germline CDR1 MNHEY, CDR2 SVGEGT. Here the CDR3 DNA reads TGTGCCAGCAGTCCCTTAGCGGGGGGGTCGTGGGAGACCCAGTACTTC. Amino acids: CASSPLAGGSWETQYF.

The rearrangement uses TRBV24-1 and TRBJ2-3; D is unclear. The germline gives CDR1 KGHDR, CDR2 SFDVKD. The CDR3 spans 15 residues. The ends were cut back, 0 bases at V and 0 bases at J, with 6 bases in the middle. The DNA for the CDR3 is TGTGCCACCAGTGATTTGACAGCTAGCACAGATACGCAGTATTTT. Protein product: CATSDLTASTDTQYF.

This clonotype was seen a handful of times. The rearrangement joins TRBV15 to TRBJ1-6, with TRBD1 as a possible D gene (6 bases). The CDR3 extends over 14 amino acids. V lost 5 bases, J lost 7 bases, and 12 bases lay in between. Germline lookup yields CDR1 LNHNV and CDR2 YYDKDF (reference sequence). The CDR3 loop reads CATSFYRENSPLHF. The DNA for the CDR3 is TGTGCCACCAGCTTTTACAGGGAAAATTCACCCCTCCACTTT.

V gene TRBV20-1 combines with J gene TRBJ1-6; no firm D call. The CDR3 runs to 14 residues. Germline V gene lookup returns CDR1 DFQATT and CDR2 SNEGSKA (reference sequence). V was pared by 1 base and J by 4 bases, with 8 bases between. Here the CDR3 reads CSARARTYNSPLHF. The CDR3 bases are TGCAGTGCTAGAGCCCGGACTTATAATTCACCCCTCCACTTT.

The V and J genes are TRBV20-1 and TRBJ2-5; D call uncertain. This CDR3 has 9 amino acids. Germline CDR1 reads DFQATT; CDR2 reads SNEGSKA (reference sequence). V lost 8 bases and J lost 4, with 5 bases in between. The CDR3 region is CSTRETQYF. Written as DNA, the CDR3 is TGCAGTACACGAGAGACCCAGTACTTC.

This clonotype was detected a few times. V and J are TRBV13 and TRBJ1-1; no reliable D call. Trimming pared 5 bases from V and 8 bases from J, leaving 15 bases between. This CDR3 is built from 13 residues. Germline assignment: CDR1 PRHDT and CDR2 FYEKMQ (reference sequence). The CDR3 sequence is CASSTSATGEAFF. The CDR3 DNA reads TGTGCCAGCAGCACCTCAGCAACCGGAGAAGCTTTCTTT.

The chain carries TRBV3-1 and TRBJ2-7, with 8 bases that match TRBD1. This CDR3 has 14 amino acids. Germline CDR1 reads LGHDT; CDR2 reads YNNKEL (reference sequence). J gave up 3 bases and V 2 bases, and 3 bases lay outside the gene matches. For the CDR3, the DNA is TGTGCCAGCAGCCAAACAACAGGGGGCTACGAGCAGTACTTC. It is translated as CASSQTTGGYEQYF.

There are a few counts of this clonotype. The V and J genes are TRBV10-3 and TRBJ1-2; D call uncertain. V lost 4 bases and J lost 6, with 9 bases in between. Germline assignment: CDR1 ENHRY and CDR2 SYGVKD. The CDR3 extends over 12 amino acids. The CDR3 sequence: CAISVEGDGYTF. For the CDR3, the DNA is TGTGCCATCAGTGTTGAGGGCGATGGCTACACCTTC.

This clonotype was seen a few times. The chain uses TRBV29-1 and TRBJ2-7; no clear D gene. The CDR3 length is 10 residues. Germline V gives CDR1 SQVTM, CDR2 ANQGSEA. Trimming left V 7 bases short and J 7 bases short, with 11 bases between. The CDR3 region is CSALVGEQYF. In DNA form, the CDR3 reads TGCAGCGCCTTGGTTGGGGAGCAGTACTTC.

This clonotype turned up a few times. Here the CDR3 reads CASSQTGTYEQYF. In DNA, the CDR3 is TGTGCCAGCAGTCAGACAGGTACCTACGAGCAGTACTTC. The V and J genes are TRBV11-2 and TRBJ2-7; D may be TRBD1 (6 bases). Trimming left V 6 bases short and J 2 bases short, with 11 bases between. Germline CDR1 SGHAT, CDR2 FQNNGV. The CDR3 has 13 amino acids.

This clonotype was seen a few times. The gene calls are TRBV4-1 and TRBJ2-1; 8 bases line up with TRBD2. Unmatched junction bases numbered 15, after V lost 4 bases and J lost 4 bases. The CDR3 length is 18 residues. Germline V gives CDR1 MGHRA, CDR2 YSYEKL. The CDR3: CASSRGLAPVYGYNEQFF. CDR3 bases: TGCGCCAGCAGCCGAGGACTAGCCCCGGTTTATGGTTACAATGAGCAGTTCTTC.

This clonotype came up a few times. This chain uses TRBV30 with TRBJ2-7; maybe TRBD1 (6 bases). The V and J ends lost 2 bases and 3 bases respectively, with 17 bases between them. Germline loops: CDR1 GTSNPN, CDR2 SVGIG (reference sequence). This CDR3 is 15 amino acids long. The CDR3, as DNA: TGTGCCTGGAGTCTTACCGGGACAAGTGGCTACGAGCAGTACTTC. Amino acids: CAWSLTGTSGYEQYF.

This clonotype turned up a few times. The rearrangement links TRBV5-5 to TRBJ2-2, with D uncertain. The germline CDR1 and CDR2 sequences are SGHKS and YYEKEE (reference sequence). CDR3 size: 18 residues. V was cut by 6 bases and J by 3 bases, with 24 bases left in between. CDR3 nucleotides: TGTGCCAGCACCCTGTTCGGGTCCCCCCCAATCGACACCGGGGAGCTGTTTTTT. Its translation is CASTLFGSPPIDTGELFF.

This clonotype occurred a few times. The V gene is TRBV5-5, the J gene TRBJ2-3; 9 bases line up with TRBD2. The junction had 6 bases not matched to a gene; V was cut back by 0 bases and J by 4 bases. CDR3 length: 16 residues. Looked up from germline, CDR1 is SGHKS and CDR2 is YYEKEE (reference sequence). CDR3 protein: CASSLGAGGRADTQYF. The CDR3 DNA reads TGTGCCAGCAGCTTGGGAGCGGGGGGACGGGCAGATACGCAGTATTTT.

This clonotype was counted between two and nine times. The V and J genes are TRBV29-1 and TRBJ1-2; D remains ambiguous. The V gene's germline CDR1 is SQVTM and CDR2 ANQGSEA. The CDR3 is made up of 14 amino acids. V gave up 3 bases and J gave up 1 base, with 12 bases separating them. For the CDR3, the DNA is TGCAGCGTTGACCCAGAGCCCCATAACTATGGCTACACCTTC. Translation: CSVDPEPHNYGYTF.

This clonotype has a handful of counts. The chain employs TRBV25-1 and TRBJ2-6, with D unclear. Germline-derived CDR1 and CDR2 are MGHDK and SYGVNS. This CDR3 contains 16 residues. Deletions cut 2 bases from V and 1 base from J, with 9 bases between. The CDR3 DNA reads TGTGCCAGCAGTGAAGGGCTAGAGTCTGGGGCCAACGTCCTGACTTTC. Its translation: CASSEGLESGANVLTF.